This TCR beta chain is from a study of blood T cell repertoires in COVID-19. Study at large: Collection of acute and convalescent COVID-19 samples took place in the United States, Italy and Spain. PBMCs, B-cell-depleted T cells, or T cells were the source of the cDNA or gDNA that made up the material.

CDR3 size: 14 residues. CDR1 and CDR2 (germline): SGHTA, FQGNSA. V was trimmed by 0 bases and J by 3 bases, leaving 5 bases between them. TCRdb keeps only in-frame clones here, not all; method: immunoSEQ multiplex PCR. The sample consists of over 300,000 clones, approximately 85% of them appearing once. The gene calls are TRBV7-2 and TRBJ2-2; no clear D. Sequenced: PBMCs or T cells enriched from blood (not recorded which). This receptor was identified in a man between 25 and 39 years old who had recovered from COVID-19. The chain's CDR3 is CASSLAGYTGELFF. The CDR3 coding sequence is TGTGCCAGCAGCTTAGCCGGTTACACCGGGGAGCTGTTTTTT.